This passage covers 29 T cell receptor beta chains from one sample sequenced in a study of CD8 T cells in Susac syndrome. The RNA, roughly 0.5 to 1 ug, was put through reverse transcription using random hexamers. TCRdb redid the calling of the immunoSEQ multiplex PCR reads with MiXCR, one entry per CDR3 protein. In the table there are around 200,000 distinct CDR3 sequences, 95% of which are singletons. The specimen sequenced was CD8+ T cells from PBMCs. Source of these receptors: a human donor with Susac syndrome.

This chain joins TRBV20-1 and TRBJ1-4; 9 bases are shared with TRBD1. Germline V gives CDR1 DFQATT, CDR2 SNEGSKA (reference sequence). With V trimmed by 7 bases and J by 4 bases, 4 bases remained unmatched. The length of the CDR3 is 13 residues. This CDR3 is CSVLGQGNEKLFF. The CDR3 DNA sequence: TGCAGTGTCCTGGGACAGGGTAATGAAAAACTGTTTTTT.

The V call is TRBV2, the J call TRBJ2-3; D ambiguous. CDR3 length: 14 residues. The germline V gene has CDR1 SNHLY and CDR2 FYNNEI. V gave up 6 bases and J gave up 1 base, with 11 bases separating them. CDR3 nucleotide sequence: TGTGCCAGCAGCAGCTCTACGGGCACAGATACGCAGTATTTT. Translated, it gives CASSSSTGTDTQYF. The whole variable domain, filled in from reference TRBV2 and TRBJ2-3, reads EPEVTQTPSHQVTQMGQEVILRCVPISNHLYFYWYRQILGQKVEFLVSFYNNEISEKSEIFDDQFSVERPDGSNFTLKIRSTKLEDSAMYFCASSSSTGTDTQYFGPGTRLTVL.

The CDR3 region is CASSLSRSLGETQYF. CDR3 nucleotide sequence: TGTGCCAGCAGTTTATCCAGGAGCTTAGGAGAGACCCAGTACTTC. The rearrangement links TRBV27 to TRBJ2-5; D uncertain. Looked up from germline, CDR1 is MNHEY and CDR2 is SMNVEV (reference sequence). V dropped 0 bases and J dropped 4 bases, with 12 bases sitting between them. The length of the CDR3 is 15 residues.

V and J are TRBV25-1 and TRBJ1-4, with a tentative D call TRBD1 (5 bases). CDR3 length: 15 residues. CDR1 is MGHDK and CDR2 is SYGVNS in the germline V gene. V dropped 2 bases and J dropped 6 bases, with 13 bases sitting between them. The CDR3 sequence is CASSEGWGMYEKLFF. In DNA form, the CDR3 reads TGTGCCAGCAGTGAAGGTTGGGGGATGTATGAAAAACTGTTTTTT.

V usage is TRBV27 and J usage is TRBJ1-4, with D uncertain. This CDR3 is built from 14 residues. Germline V gene sequence: CDR1 MNHEY, CDR2 SMNVEV (reference sequence). V lost 5 bases to trimming and J lost 8 bases, with 15 bases between them. The CDR3 protein is CASSPNLHREKLFF. The CDR3 DNA follows: TGTGCCAGCAGTCCTAACCTACATAGGGAAAAACTGTTTTTT. The variable domain in full, with the rest retrieved from reference TRBV27 and TRBJ1-4, is EAQVTQNPRYLITVTGKKLTVTCSQNMNHEYMSWYRQDPGLGLRQIYYSMNVEVTDKGDVPEGYKVSRKEKRNFPLILESPSPNQTSLYFCASSPNLHREKLFFGSGTQLSVL.

This sequence joins TRBV7-9 and TRBJ2-3, with D unresolved. V shed 4 bases and J shed 2 bases, with 13 bases lying between them. The CDR3 loop spans 15 amino acids. The germline V gene has CDR1 SEHNR and CDR2 FQNEAQ (reference sequence). CDR3 sequence: CASSSPTSDTDTQYF. The DNA of the CDR3 is TGTGCCAGCAGCTCCCCTACCAGTGACACAGATACGCAGTATTTT.

This sequence joins TRBV7-9 and TRBJ1-2; D ambiguous. Looked up from germline, CDR1 is SEHNR and CDR2 is FQNEAQ (reference sequence). V lost 2 bases to trimming and J lost 3 bases, with 10 bases between them. This CDR3 is built from 14 residues. CDR3 residues: CASSLPTVDYGYTF. CDR3 in DNA: TGTGCCAGCAGCTTACCGACGGTGGACTATGGCTACACCTTC.

This clonotype was detected once. The chain has TRBV20-1 and TRBJ1-5; TRBD1 matches 7 bases. The length of the CDR3 is 17 residues. V was clipped by 0 bases and J by 3 bases; unmatched bases: 11. Germline CDR1 and CDR2: DFQATT and SNEGSKA (reference sequence). The CDR3 sequence: CSARDLLQGTNNQPQHF. CDR3 DNA: TGCAGTGCTAGAGATCTGTTACAGGGGACTAACAATCAGCCCCAGCATTTT.

V usage is TRBV7-8 and J usage is TRBJ2-7; TRBD1 aligns across 9 bases. Germline V gives CDR1 SGHVS, CDR2 FQNEAQ. The CDR3 is 14 residues long. Unmatched junction bases numbered 6, after V lost 3 bases and J lost 6 bases. The CDR3 is CASSFPGTGFEQYF. The CDR3 bases are TGTGCCAGCAGCTTCCCCGGGACAGGGTTCGAGCAGTACTTC.

The chain joins TRBV7-9 to TRBJ2-5, with a possible D match to TRBD1 (6 bases). Germline V CDR1 and CDR2: SEHNR, FQNEAQ (reference sequence). The CDR3 consists of 15 residues. With 3 bases removed from V and 2 bases from J, the gap between germline ends came to 13 bases. The CDR3 spells CASSLGQYSQETQYF. The CDR3 bases are TGTGCCAGCAGCTTGGGACAATACTCACAAGAGACCCAGTACTTC.

This rearrangement joins TRBV20-1 to TRBJ2-7; TRBD2 aligns across 11 bases. The CDR3 has 15 amino acids. J lost 0 bases, V lost 3 bases, and 4 bases had no gene match. The germline gives CDR1 DFQATT, CDR2 SNEGSKA (reference sequence). CDR3 DNA: TGCAGTGCTAGTAGACTAGCGGGGTCCTCCTACGAGCAGTACTTC. Its protein is CSASRLAGSSYEQYF.

This chain joins TRBV15 and TRBJ1-2; TRBD1 might be the D (6 bases). The CDR3 has 15 residues. The germline CDR1 and CDR2 sequences are LNHNV and YYDKDF (reference sequence). With 4 bases removed from V and 6 bases from J, the gap between germline ends came to 18 bases. Here the CDR3 DNA reads TGTGCCACCAGCAACCTTCCGGGGGGCGCAGATGGCTACACCTTC. Its translation: CATSNLPGGADGYTF. Together with reference TRBV15 and TRBJ1-2, the CDR3 gives the full variable domain: DAMVIQNPRYQVTQFGKPVTLSCSQTLNHNVMYWYQQKSSQAPKLLFHYYDKDFNNEADTPDNFQSRRPNTSFCFLDIRSPGLGDTAMYLCATSNLPGGADGYTFGSGTRLTVV.

The chain carries TRBV27 and TRBJ1-5, with 8 positions matching TRBD1. Per the germline V gene, CDR1 is MNHEY and CDR2 is SMNVEV (reference sequence). This CDR3 comprises 14 residues. The V segment lost 3 bases and the J segment 4 bases; nucleotides outside the gene matches: 2. CDR3 sequence (DNA): TGTGCCAGCAGTTTGACAGGGGAAAATCAGCCCCAGCATTTT. This gives the protein CASSLTGENQPQHF.

In this sample, this clonotype turned up a few times. This chain uses TRBV19 with TRBJ1-5; 8 nucleotides agree with TRBD1. The CDR3 is 14 amino acids. V was clipped by 5 bases and J by 4 bases; unmatched bases: 4. Per the germline V gene, CDR1 is LNHDA and CDR2 is SQIVND (reference sequence). CDR3 sequence reads: CASSRQGQNQPQHF. CDR3 sequence (DNA): TGTGCCAGTAGTCGACAGGGGCAAAATCAGCCCCAGCATTTT.

The sample holds one count of this clonotype. The rearrangement links TRBV20-1 to TRBJ2-1, with unresolved D. CDR3 length: 11 residues. Trimming took 3 bases from V and 6 from J, leaving 6 bases between them. Germline V gives CDR1 DFQATT, CDR2 SNEGSKA (reference sequence). This chain's CDR3 is CSARGANEQFF. CDR3 DNA: TGCAGTGCTAGGGGCGCCAATGAGCAGTTCTTC.

This clonotype was observed once. The rearrangement joins TRBV20-1 to TRBJ2-2; D is unresolved. Trimming pared 1 base from V and 0 bases from J, leaving 12 bases between. Germline V gene data show CDR1 as DFQATT and CDR2 as SNEGSKA (reference sequence). The CDR3 has 16 amino acids. Written as DNA, the CDR3 is TGCAGTGCTAGAGGTCTCCGGTCAGCGAACACCGGGGAGCTGTTTTTT. The encoded protein is CSARGLRSANTGELFF.

For the CDR3, the DNA is TGTGCCAGCAGCTTTGGCTCAGGGGGCCCTCAAGAGACCCAGTACTTC. Its translation is CASSFGSGGPQETQYF. This rearrangement joins TRBV7-9 to TRBJ2-5; TRBD1 matches at 8 bases. The germline CDR1 and CDR2 sequences are SEHNR and FQNEAQ (reference sequence). The J segment lost 2 bases and the V segment lost 3 bases, leaving 8 bases of the junction unmatched. The CDR3 totals 16 residues.

The gene calls are TRBV7-9 and TRBJ1-1; TRBD1 matches at 7 bases. V shed 3 bases and J 4 bases; nucleotides not matched to a gene: 5. Per the germline V gene, CDR1 is SEHNR and CDR2 is FQNEAQ (reference sequence). The CDR3 runs to 14 residues. This CDR3 is CASSFTGVGTEAFF. The CDR3 nucleotides read TGTGCCAGCAGCTTTACAGGGGTAGGCACTGAAGCTTTCTTT.

The genes are TRBV5-1 and TRBJ2-7; 12 bases map to TRBD2. V trimming: 0 bases; J trimming: 2 bases; junction bases outside the gene matches: 3. The CDR3 has 16 amino acids. CDR1 SGHRS and CDR2 YFSETQ come from the germline V gene. CDR3 bases: TGCGCCAGCAGCTTGGCTAGCGGGGGGGAAACCTACGAGCAGTACTTC. This gives the protein CASSLASGGETYEQYF.

The gene calls are TRBV27 and TRBJ1-5; 7 nucleotides line up with TRBD1. The J segment lost 7 bases and the V segment lost 2 bases, leaving 14 bases of the junction unmatched. This CDR3 is 17 amino acids long. Germline CDR1 reads MNHEY; CDR2 reads SMNVEV (reference sequence). CDR3 in amino acids: CASSLGGTGEGGQPQHF. As DNA, the CDR3 is TGTGCCAGCAGTTTAGGAGGAACAGGGGAAGGGGGGCAGCCCCAGCATTTT.

V usage is TRBV9 and J usage is TRBJ1-2; D gene uncertain. V gave up 0 bases and J gave up 5 bases, with 8 bases separating them. Germline CDR1 is SGDLS and CDR2 is YYNGEE. There are 13 residues in the CDR3. The CDR3 region is CASSVVERYGYTF. The CDR3 DNA follows: TGTGCCAGCAGCGTAGTCGAACGATATGGCTACACCTTC.

This rearrangement joins TRBV4-1 to TRBJ1-2; TRBD1 matches at 9 bases. The V gene's germline CDR1 is MGHRA and CDR2 YSYEKL. The J segment lost 2 bases and the V segment lost 5 bases, leaving 0 bases of the junction unmatched. This CDR3 region has 13 residues. CDR3 DNA: TGCGCCAGCAGCGGACAGGGGAACTATGGCTACACCTTC. Translated, it gives CASSGQGNYGYTF.

This clonotype showed up just once. The V and J genes are TRBV29-1 and TRBJ1-2; tentative D call: TRBD1 (5 bases). Per the germline V gene, CDR1 is SQVTM and CDR2 is ANQGSEA. The germline V and J ends were trimmed by 4 bases and 3 bases, with 12 bases remaining between them. The CDR3 sequence is 13 residues long. The chain's CDR3 is CSVGGRSHYGYTF. The CDR3 DNA reads TGCAGCGTTGGGGGGAGGTCGCACTATGGCTACACCTTC.

V and J are TRBV4-1 and TRBJ2-7; 7 bases map to TRBD2. Unmatched junction bases numbered 4, after V lost 4 bases and J lost 1 base. The CDR3 has 14 amino acids. Germline lookup yields CDR1 MGHRA and CDR2 YSYEKL. The CDR3 bases are TGCGCCAGCAGCCCCAGCGGGGCATCCTACGAGCAGTACTTC. Its protein is CASSPSGASYEQYF.

The CDR3 sequence is CASTDGRLLLSYEQYF. DNA for the CDR3: TGTGCCAGCACCGACGGTCGGCTACTCCTCTCCTACGAGCAGTACTTC. J is TRBJ2-7 and V is TRBV2; no clear D. The V end lost 7 bases, the J end lost 0 bases, and 19 bases lay between the germline ends. This CDR3 is built from 16 residues. CDR1 is SNHLY and CDR2 is FYNNEI in the germline V gene. The full variable domain, with the rest looked up from reference TRBV2 and TRBJ2-7, is EPEVTQTPSHQVTQMGQEVILRCVPISNHLYFYWYRQILGQKVEFLVSFYNNEISEKSEIFDDQFSVERPDGSNFTLKIRSTKLEDSAMYFCASTDGRLLLSYEQYFGPGTRLTVT.

The chain is built from TRBV9 and TRBJ2-5, with TRBD1 as a possible D gene (6 bases). The CDR3 extends over 16 amino acids. V lost 3 bases to trimming and J lost 0 bases, with 15 bases between them. Germline values: CDR1 SGDLS, CDR2 YYNGEE. CDR3 residues: CASSESGDPYQETQYF. In DNA form, the CDR3 reads TGTGCCAGCAGCGAATCAGGGGACCCCTACCAAGAGACCCAGTACTTC.

This chain connects TRBV6-5 to TRBJ2-7; D is ambiguous. V was cut by 4 bases and J by 5 bases, with 21 bases left in between. The germline gives CDR1 MNHEY, CDR2 SVGAGI. The CDR3 is 16 residues long. The CDR3: CASSFQTRRQSHEQYF. CDR3 sequence (DNA): TGTGCCAGCAGTTTCCAGACACGGCGGCAGTCCCACGAGCAGTACTTC.

The CDR3 DNA is TGTGCCAGCAGCCTCGGACAGGGCTTCTCCTACGAGCAGTACTTC. Protein product: CASSLGQGFSYEQYF. This rearrangement joins TRBV27 to TRBJ2-7; TRBD1 matches 8 bases. The V gene's germline CDR1 is MNHEY and CDR2 SMNVEV (reference sequence). V trimming: 6 bases; J trimming: 0 bases; junction bases outside the gene matches: 7. CDR3 length: 15 residues.

The chain is built from TRBV3-1 and TRBJ2-1, with D possibly being TRBD1 or TRBD2 (5 bases each). The V and J ends lost 1 base and 10 bases respectively, with 29 bases between them. The CDR3 is 19 amino acids. The germline V gene encodes CDR1 LGHDT and CDR2 YNNKEL (reference sequence). The CDR3, as DNA: TGTGCCAGCAGCCAAGTCACCTTAGGGAAGGGACCATCGATGGGCGAGCAGTTCTTC. As protein: CASSQVTLGKGPSMGEQFF.